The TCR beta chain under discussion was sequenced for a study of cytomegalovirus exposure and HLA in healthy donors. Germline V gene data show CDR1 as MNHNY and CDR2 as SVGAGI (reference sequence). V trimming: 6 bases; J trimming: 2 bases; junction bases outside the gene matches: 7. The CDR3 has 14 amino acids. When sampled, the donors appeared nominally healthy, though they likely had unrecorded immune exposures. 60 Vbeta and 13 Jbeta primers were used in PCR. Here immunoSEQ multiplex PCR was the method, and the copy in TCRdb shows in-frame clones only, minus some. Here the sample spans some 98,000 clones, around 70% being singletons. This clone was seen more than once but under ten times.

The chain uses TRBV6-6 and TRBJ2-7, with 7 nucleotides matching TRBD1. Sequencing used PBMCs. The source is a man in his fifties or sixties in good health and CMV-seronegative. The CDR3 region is CASSFPDRTYEQYF. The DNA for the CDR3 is TGTGCCAGCAGCTTTCCGGACAGGACCTACGAGCAGTACTTC.